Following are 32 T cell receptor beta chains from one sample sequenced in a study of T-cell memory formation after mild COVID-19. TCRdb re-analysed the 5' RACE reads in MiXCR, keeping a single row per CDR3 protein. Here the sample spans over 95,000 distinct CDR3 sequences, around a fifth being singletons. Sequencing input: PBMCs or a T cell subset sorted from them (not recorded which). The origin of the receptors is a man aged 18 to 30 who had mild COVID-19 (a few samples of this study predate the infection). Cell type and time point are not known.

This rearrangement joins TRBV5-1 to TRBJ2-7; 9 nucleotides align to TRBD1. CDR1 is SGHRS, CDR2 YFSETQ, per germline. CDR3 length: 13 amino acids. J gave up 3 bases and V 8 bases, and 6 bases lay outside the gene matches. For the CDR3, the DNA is TGCGCCAGTAGGACAGGGGACTTCTACGAGCAGTACTTC. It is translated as CASRTGDFYEQYF. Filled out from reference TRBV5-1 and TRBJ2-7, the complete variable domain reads KAGVTQTPRYLIKTRGQQVTLSCSPISGHRSVSWYQQTPGQGLQFLFEYFSETQRNKGNFPGRFSGRQFSNSRSEMNVSTLELGDSALYLCASRTGDFYEQYFGPGTRLTVT.

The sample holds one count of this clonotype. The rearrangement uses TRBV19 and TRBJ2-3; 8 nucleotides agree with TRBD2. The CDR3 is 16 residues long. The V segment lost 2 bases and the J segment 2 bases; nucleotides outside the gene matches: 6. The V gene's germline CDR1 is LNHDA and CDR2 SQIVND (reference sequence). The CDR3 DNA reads TGTGCCAGTAGTATAAGCCAGCGGGAGATCACAGATACGCAGTATTTT. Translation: CASSISQREITDTQYF.

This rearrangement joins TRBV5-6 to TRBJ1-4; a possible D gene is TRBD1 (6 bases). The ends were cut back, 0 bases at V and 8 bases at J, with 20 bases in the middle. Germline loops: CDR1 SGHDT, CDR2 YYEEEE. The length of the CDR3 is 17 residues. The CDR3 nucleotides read TGTGCCAGCAGCTTGGAATCGCTCAGGGGCGGGAGCGAAAAACTGTTTTTT. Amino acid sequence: CASSLESLRGGSEKLFF.

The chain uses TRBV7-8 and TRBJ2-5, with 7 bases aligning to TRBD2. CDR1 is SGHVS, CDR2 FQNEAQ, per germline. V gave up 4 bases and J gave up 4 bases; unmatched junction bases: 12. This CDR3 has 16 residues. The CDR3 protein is CASSSRRSSGAETQYF. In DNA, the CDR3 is TGTGCCAGCAGCTCCCGACGGTCTAGCGGTGCAGAGACCCAGTACTTC. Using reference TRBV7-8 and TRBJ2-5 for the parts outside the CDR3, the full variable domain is GAGVSQSPRYKVAKRGQDVALRCDPISGHVSLFWYQQALGQGPEFLTYFQNEAQLDKSGLPSDRFFAERPEGSVSTLKIQRTQQEDSAVYLCASSSRRSSGAETQYFGPGTRLLVL.

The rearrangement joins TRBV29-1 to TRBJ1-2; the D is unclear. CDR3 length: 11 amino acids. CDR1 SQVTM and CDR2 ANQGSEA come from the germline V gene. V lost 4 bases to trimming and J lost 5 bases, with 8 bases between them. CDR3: CSVASIYGYTF. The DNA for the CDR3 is TGCAGCGTTGCGAGTATATATGGCTACACCTTC.

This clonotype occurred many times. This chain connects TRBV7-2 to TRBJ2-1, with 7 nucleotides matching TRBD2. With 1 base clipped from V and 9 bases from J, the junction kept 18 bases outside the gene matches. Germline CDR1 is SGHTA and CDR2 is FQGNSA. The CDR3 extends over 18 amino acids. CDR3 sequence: CASSLGRPAGKPGGEQFF. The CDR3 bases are TGTGCCAGCAGCTTAGGTCGGCCAGCGGGGAAACCGGGCGGTGAGCAGTTCTTC.

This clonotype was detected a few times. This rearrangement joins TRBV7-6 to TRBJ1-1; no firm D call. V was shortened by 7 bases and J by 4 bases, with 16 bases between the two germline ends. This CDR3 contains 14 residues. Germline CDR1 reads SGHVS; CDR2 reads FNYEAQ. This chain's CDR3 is CASTVRLAGTEAFF. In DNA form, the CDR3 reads TGTGCCAGCACCGTAAGGCTGGCGGGCACTGAAGCTTTCTTT.

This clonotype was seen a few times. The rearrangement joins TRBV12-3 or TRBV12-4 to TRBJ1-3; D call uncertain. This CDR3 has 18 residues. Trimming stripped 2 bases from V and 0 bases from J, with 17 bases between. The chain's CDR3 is CASSLRRVAKSSGNTIYF. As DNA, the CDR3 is TGTGCCAGCAGTTTACGGCGGGTAGCCAAGAGCTCTGGAAACACCATATATTTT.

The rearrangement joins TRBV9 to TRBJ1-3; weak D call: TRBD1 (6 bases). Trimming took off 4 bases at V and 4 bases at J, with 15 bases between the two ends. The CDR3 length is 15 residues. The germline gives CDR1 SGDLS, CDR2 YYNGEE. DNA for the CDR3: TGTGCCAGCAGCTCCGAACAGGGTCGAGGAAACACCATATATTTT. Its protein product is CASSSEQGRGNTIYF.

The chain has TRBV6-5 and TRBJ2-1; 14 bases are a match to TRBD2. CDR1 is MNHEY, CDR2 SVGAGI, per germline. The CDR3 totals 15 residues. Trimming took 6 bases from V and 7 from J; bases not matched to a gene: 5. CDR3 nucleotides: TGTGCCAGCAGCTTGACTAGCGGGGGGGGGAATGAGCAGTTCTTC. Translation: CASSLTSGGGNEQFF.

The CDR3 DNA follows: TGTGCCAGCAGTTACGGACTAGGGGCCAGCTCCTACAATGAGCAGTTCTTC. It yields the protein CASSYGLGASSYNEQFF. The chain carries TRBV6-5 and TRBJ2-1; TRBD2 aligns across 7 bases. V lost 2 bases to trimming and J lost 0 bases; unmatched junction nucleotides: 7. The CDR3 runs 17 residues. Germline CDR1 is MNHEY and CDR2 is SVGAGI.

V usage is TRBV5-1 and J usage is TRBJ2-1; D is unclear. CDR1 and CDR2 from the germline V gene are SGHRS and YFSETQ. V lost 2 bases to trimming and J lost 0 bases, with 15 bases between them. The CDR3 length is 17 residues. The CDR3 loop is CASSFPSVASSYNEQFF. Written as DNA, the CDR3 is TGCGCCAGCAGCTTCCCGTCAGTGGCTAGCTCCTACAATGAGCAGTTCTTC.

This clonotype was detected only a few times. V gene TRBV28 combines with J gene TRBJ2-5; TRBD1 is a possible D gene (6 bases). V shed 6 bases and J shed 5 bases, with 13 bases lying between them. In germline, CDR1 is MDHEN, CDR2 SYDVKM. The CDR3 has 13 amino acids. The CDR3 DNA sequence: TGTGCCAGCAGATACAGGGATGGCGAGACCCAGTACTTC. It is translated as CASRYRDGETQYF.

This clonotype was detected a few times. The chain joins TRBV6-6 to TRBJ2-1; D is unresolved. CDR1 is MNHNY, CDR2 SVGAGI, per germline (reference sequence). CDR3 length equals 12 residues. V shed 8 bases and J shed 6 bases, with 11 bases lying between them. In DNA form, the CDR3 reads TGTGCCAGCGGTTGGACGTTCAATGAGCAGTTCTTC. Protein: CASGWTFNEQFF.

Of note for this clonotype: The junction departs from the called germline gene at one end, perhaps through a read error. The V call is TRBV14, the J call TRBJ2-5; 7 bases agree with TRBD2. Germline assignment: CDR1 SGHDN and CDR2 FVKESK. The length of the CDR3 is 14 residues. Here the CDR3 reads CASSQESGGETQYF. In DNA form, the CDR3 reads TGTGCAAGCAGCCAAGAATCGGGAGGAGAGACCCAGTACTTC. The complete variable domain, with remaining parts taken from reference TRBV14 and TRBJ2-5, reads EAGVTQFPSHSVIEKGQTVTLRCDPISGHDNLYWYRRVMGKEIKFLLHFVKESKQDESGMPNNRFLAERTGGTYSTLKVQPAELEDSGVYFCASSQESGGETQYFGPGTRLLVL.

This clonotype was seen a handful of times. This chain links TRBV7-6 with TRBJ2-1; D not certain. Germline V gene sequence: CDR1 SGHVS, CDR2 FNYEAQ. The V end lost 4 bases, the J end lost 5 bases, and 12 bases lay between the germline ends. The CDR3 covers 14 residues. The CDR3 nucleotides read TGTGCCAGCAGCTCCGTCCATGGGAACAATGAGCAGTTCTTC. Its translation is CASSSVHGNNEQFF.

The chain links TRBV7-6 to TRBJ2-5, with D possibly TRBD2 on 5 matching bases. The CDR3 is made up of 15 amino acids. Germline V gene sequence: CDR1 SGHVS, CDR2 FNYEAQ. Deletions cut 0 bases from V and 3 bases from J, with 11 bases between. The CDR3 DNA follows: TGTGCCAGCAGCTTAGCGACCGGGGTTAAAGAGACCCAGTACTTC. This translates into CASSLATGVKETQYF.

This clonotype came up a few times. CDR3 coding DNA: TGTGCCAGCAGCCCTAGCATTGGATCATCCTACAATGAGCAGTTCTTC. This encodes CASSPSIGSSYNEQFF. The V and J genes are TRBV7-9 and TRBJ2-1, with a tentative D call TRBD2 (5 bases). The CDR3 spans 16 residues. Germline values: CDR1 SEHNR, CDR2 FQNEAQ (reference sequence). The V and J ends lost 5 bases and 1 base respectively, with 15 bases between them.

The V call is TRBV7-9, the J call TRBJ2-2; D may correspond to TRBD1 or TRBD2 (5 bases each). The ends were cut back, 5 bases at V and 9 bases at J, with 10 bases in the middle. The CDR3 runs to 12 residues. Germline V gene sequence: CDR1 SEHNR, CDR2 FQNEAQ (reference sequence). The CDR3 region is CASSDSGWELFF. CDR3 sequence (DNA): TGTGCCAGCAGCGACAGCGGTTGGGAGCTGTTTTTT.

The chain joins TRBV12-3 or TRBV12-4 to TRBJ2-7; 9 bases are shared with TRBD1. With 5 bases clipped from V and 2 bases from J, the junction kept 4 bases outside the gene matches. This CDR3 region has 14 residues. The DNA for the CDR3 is TGTGCCAGCAGTCCGGACAGGGGCCCCTACGAGCAGTACTTC. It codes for CASSPDRGPYEQYF.

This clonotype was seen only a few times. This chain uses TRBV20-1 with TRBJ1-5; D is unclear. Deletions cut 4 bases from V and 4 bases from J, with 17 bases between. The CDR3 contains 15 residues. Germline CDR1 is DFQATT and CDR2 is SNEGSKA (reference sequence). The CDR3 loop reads CSAMNRGGMNQPQHF. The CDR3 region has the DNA TGCAGTGCTATGAATCGAGGAGGCATGAATCAGCCCCAGCATTTT.

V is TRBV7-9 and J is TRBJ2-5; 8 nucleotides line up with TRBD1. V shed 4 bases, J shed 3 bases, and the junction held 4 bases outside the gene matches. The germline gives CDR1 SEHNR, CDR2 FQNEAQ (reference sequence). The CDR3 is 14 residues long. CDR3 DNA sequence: TGTGCCAGCAGCTATGAGGACAGGGAAGAGACCCAGTACTTC. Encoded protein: CASSYEDREETQYF.

The CDR3 coding sequence is TGCGCCAGCAGCCCCGGACAGATCATCATGAACACTGAAGCTTTCTTT. Translated, it gives CASSPGQIIMNTEAFF. V usage is TRBV10-1 and J usage is TRBJ1-1, with a tentative D call TRBD1 (6 bases). This CDR3 spans 16 amino acids. Germline-derived CDR1 and CDR2 are WNHNN and SYGVQD (reference sequence). Deletions cut 6 bases from V and 0 bases from J, with 17 bases between.

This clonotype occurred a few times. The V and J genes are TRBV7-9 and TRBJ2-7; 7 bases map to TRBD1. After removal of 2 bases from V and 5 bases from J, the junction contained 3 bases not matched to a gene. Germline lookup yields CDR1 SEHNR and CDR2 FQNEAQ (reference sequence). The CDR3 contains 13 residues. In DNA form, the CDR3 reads TGTGCCAGCAGCTTACTGACAGGGCACGAGCAGTACGTC. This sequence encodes CASSLLTGHEQYV.

CDR3 loop: CASSPSYASRNTEAFF. CDR3 bases: TGTGCCAGCAGCCCATCATATGCCAGTAGGAACACTGAAGCTTTCTTT. The rearrangement uses TRBV7-9 and TRBJ1-1, with unresolved D. The CDR3 consists of 16 residues. V was clipped by 5 bases and J by 1 base, with 17 bases between them. Germline V CDR1 and CDR2: SEHNR, FQNEAQ (reference sequence).

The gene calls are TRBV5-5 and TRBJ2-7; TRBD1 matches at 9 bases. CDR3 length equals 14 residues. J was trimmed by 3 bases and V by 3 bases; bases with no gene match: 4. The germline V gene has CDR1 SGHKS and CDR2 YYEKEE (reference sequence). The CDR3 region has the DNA TGTGCCAGCAGCTATGGACAGGGGAACTACGAGCAGTACTTC. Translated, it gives CASSYGQGNYEQYF.

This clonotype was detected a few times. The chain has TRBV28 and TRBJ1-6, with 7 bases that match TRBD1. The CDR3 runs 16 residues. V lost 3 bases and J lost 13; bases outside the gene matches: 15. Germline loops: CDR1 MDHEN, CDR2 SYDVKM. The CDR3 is CASSFTTQGPGHPLHF. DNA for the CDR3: TGTGCCAGCAGTTTCACTACACAGGGGCCGGGACATCCCCTCCACTTT.

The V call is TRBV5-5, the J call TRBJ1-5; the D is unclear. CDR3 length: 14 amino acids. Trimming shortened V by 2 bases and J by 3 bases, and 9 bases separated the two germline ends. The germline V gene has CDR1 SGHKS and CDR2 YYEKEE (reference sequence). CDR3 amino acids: CASSFRALNQPQHF. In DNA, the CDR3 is TGTGCCAGCAGCTTTCGGGCCCTCAATCAGCCCCAGCATTTT. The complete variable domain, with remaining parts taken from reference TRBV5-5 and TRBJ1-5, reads DAGVTQSPTHLIKTRGQQVTLRCSPISGHKSVSWYQQVLGQGPQFIFQYYEKEERGRGNFPDRFSARQFPNYSSELNVNALLLGDSALYLCASSFRALNQPQHFGDGTRLSIL.

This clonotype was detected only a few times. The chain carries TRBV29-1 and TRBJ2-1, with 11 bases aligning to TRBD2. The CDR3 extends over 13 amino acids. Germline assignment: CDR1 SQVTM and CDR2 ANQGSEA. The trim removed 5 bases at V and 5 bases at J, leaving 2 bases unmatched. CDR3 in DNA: TGCAGCGTTAGACTAGCGGGGAACAATGAGCAGTTCTTC. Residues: CSVRLAGNNEQFF.

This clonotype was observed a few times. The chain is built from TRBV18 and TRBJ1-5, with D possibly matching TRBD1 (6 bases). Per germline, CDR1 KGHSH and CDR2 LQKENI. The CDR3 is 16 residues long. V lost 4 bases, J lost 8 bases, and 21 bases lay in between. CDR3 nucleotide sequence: TGTGCCAGCTCACATACGGCAGGGACTGAGGGGGAGCCCCAGCATTTT. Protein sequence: CASSHTAGTEGEPQHF.

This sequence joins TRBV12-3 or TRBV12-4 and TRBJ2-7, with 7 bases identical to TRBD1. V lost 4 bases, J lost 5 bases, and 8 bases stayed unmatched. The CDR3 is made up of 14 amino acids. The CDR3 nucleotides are TGTGCCAGCAGTTCGTTAGCAACAGGGGACGAGCAGTACTTC. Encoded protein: CASSSLATGDEQYF.

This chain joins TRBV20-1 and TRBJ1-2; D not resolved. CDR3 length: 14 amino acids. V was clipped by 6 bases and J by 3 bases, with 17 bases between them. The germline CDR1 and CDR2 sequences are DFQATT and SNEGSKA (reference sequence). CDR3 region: CSATKQWGDYGYTF. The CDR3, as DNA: TGCAGTGCGACGAAACAGTGGGGTGACTATGGCTACACCTTC.